This T cell receptor beta chain was recorded in a study of vaccination and CD4 T cells after COVID-19. Sequencing of cultured CD4+ T cell DNA used the Oncomine TCR Beta short-read assay. TCRdb re-analysed the PCR reads in MiXCR, keeping a single row per CDR3 protein. The sample has around 19,000 distinct CDR3 sequences, approximately 59% seen once. Germline CDR1 and CDR2: SGHNT and YYREEE (reference sequence). V lost 4 bases and J 4 bases, leaving 14 bases between the germline ends. This CDR3 comprises 14 residues. Treatment denoted: 10-day PBMC culture with coronavirus spike peptide pools or control peptides (ViraFEST assay). About this clonotype itself: The target antigen is unknown.

The sample consisted of CD4+ T cells from blood, cultured in vitro, taken after SARS-CoV-2 vaccination. The gene calls are TRBV5-4 and TRBJ1-1; no reliable D call. This clonotype was sampled from a human donor who had recovered from COVID-19. The CDR3 spells CASSPRAVGTEAFF. CDR3 bases: TGTGCCAGCAGCCCCCGGGCAGTGGGCACTGAAGCTTTCTTT.